This TCR beta chain originates from a study of blood T cell repertoires in COVID-19. Sequencing used immunoSEQ multiplex PCR; TCRdb keeps in-frame clones, though not all of them. The table has about 200,000 clones, roughly 94% seen once. V was cut by 5 bases and J by 4 bases, with 9 bases left in between. Germline CDR1 reads MNHEY; CDR2 reads SMNVEV (reference sequence). This CDR3 contains 14 residues. This clone was seen just once. Input material: peripheral blood. The chain combines TRBV27 with TRBJ1-6; D perhaps matches TRBD1 (5 bases). The sequence was collected from a man under 40 with COVID-19, enrolled during active disease. The DNA of the CDR3 is TGTGCCAGCAGTCTCGACAGATATAATTCACCCCTCCACTTT. It yields the protein CASSLDRYNSPLHF.